This T cell receptor beta chain was documented in a study of cytomegalovirus exposure and HLA in healthy donors. Regarding the study as a whole: An analysis done earlier found most TCR beta V segments productive about 87% or about 30% of the time.

Sampled while nominally healthy, donors likely had unrecorded immune exposures. Primers for the PCR totalled 60 Vbeta and 13 Jbeta. Profiling relied on immunoSEQ multiplex PCR, and the TCRdb table lists in-frame clones only, not all of them. Altogether more than 85,000 clones are present, 69% being singletons, with the ten largest covering 5.4%. Trimming took 3 bases from V and 10 from J; bases not matched to a gene: 3. Germline CDR1 reads KGHSH; CDR2 reads LQKENI. CDR3 length: 12 amino acids. A remark on this clone: Its target is not known.

The J gene is TRBJ2-1, the V gene TRBV18, with 7 bases that match TRBD2. Specimen: PBMCs. This clonotype originated in a woman in her 70s in good health and CMV-seropositive. The DNA of the CDR3 is TGTGCCAGCTCACCCGCGGGGGTAGAGCAGTTCTTC. The encoded protein is CASSPAGVEQFF. The whole variable domain, filled in from reference TRBV18 and TRBJ2-1, reads NAGVMQNPRHLVRRRGQEARLRCSPMKGHSHVYWYRQLPEEGLKFMVYLQKENIIDESGMPKERFSAEFPKEGPSILRIQQVVRGDSAAYFCASSPAGVEQFFGPGTRLTVL.